This entry lists 18 T cell receptor beta chains sequenced from one sample in a study of blood T cells in healthy people across ages. A second PCR, run for roughly 7 to 12 cycles, used a sample-barcoded 5' primer plus a J-beta primer mix. MiXCR was run by TCRdb on the 5' RACE reads, yielding one entry per CDR3 protein. Found here are hundreds of thousands of distinct CDR3 sequences, more than 20% of them singletons; the top ten hold under 9.5%. These same records also appear under a second study, on T cells of mothers and their children.

The sample was blood. The receptor set was obtained from a boy between 10 and 17 years old in good health.

The sample holds a few counts of this clonotype. The V gene is TRBV29-1, the J gene TRBJ1-3; D possibly corresponds to TRBD1 (6 bases). Germline values: CDR1 SQVTM, CDR2 ANQGSEA. Deletions cut 4 bases from V and 2 bases from J, with 9 bases between. The CDR3 spans 13 residues. Here the CDR3 reads CSVAPGAGNTIYF. The CDR3 coding sequence is TGCAGCGTTGCCCCAGGGGCTGGAAACACCATATATTTT.

The CDR3 spells CASSLSGTNSYEQYF. The CDR3 region has the DNA TGTGCCAGCAGCCTTAGCGGTACCAACTCCTACGAGCAGTACTTC. V and J are TRBV3-1 and TRBJ2-7, with D possibly matching TRBD2 (6 bases). The CDR3 is 15 residues long. The ends were cut back, 4 bases at V and 0 bases at J, with 13 bases in the middle. CDR1 is LGHDT and CDR2 is YNNKEL in the germline V gene (reference sequence).

This clonotype was observed a few times. The V and J genes are TRBV11-3 and TRBJ2-3; tentatively, D is TRBD2 (5 bases). Germline V gene sequence: CDR1 SGHNT, CDR2 YENEEA. Trimming took off 5 bases at V and 2 bases at J, with 8 bases between the two ends. The length of the CDR3 is 13 residues. CDR3 loop: CASSRLLTDTQYF. In DNA, the CDR3 is TGTGCCAGCAGCCGACTACTCACAGATACGCAGTATTTT.

This clonotype appeared a few times. This CDR3 reads CASRLYGYTF. CDR3 in DNA: TGTGCCAGTAGGCTATATGGCTACACCTTC. The genes are TRBV19 and TRBJ1-2, with no clear D. The CDR3 spans 10 residues. Germline V gene lookup returns CDR1 LNHDA and CDR2 SQIVND (reference sequence). Trimming pared 6 bases from V and 5 bases from J, leaving 4 bases between. The full variable domain, with the rest looked up from reference TRBV19 and TRBJ1-2, is DGGITQSPKYLFRKEGQNVTLSCEQNLNHDAMYWYRQDPGQGLRLIYYSQIVNDFQKGDIAEGYSVSREKKESFPLTVTSAQKNPTAFYLCASRLYGYTFGSGTRLTVV.

The chain joins TRBV6-6 to TRBJ2-7; D is tentatively TRBD1 or TRBD2 (5 bases each). This CDR3 spans 15 amino acids. The ends were cut back, 6 bases at V and 6 bases at J, with 21 bases in the middle. Looked up from germline, CDR1 is MNHNY and CDR2 is SVGAGI (reference sequence). The CDR3 region has the DNA TGTGCCAGCAGACAAAAGCACGGGACCTATGGCGAGCAGTACTTC. Protein product: CASRQKHGTYGEQYF.

This clonotype has only a few counts. The chain uses TRBV4-1 and TRBJ2-5; a possible D gene is TRBD2 (5 bases). The end of the DNA aligns better with TRBJ2-7, so the J call may be wrong. CDR1 and CDR2 from the germline V gene are MGHRA and YSYEKL. This CDR3 has 14 amino acids. CDR3 residues: CASSQGGSAYEQYF. The CDR3 region has the DNA TGCGCCAGCAGCCAAGGTGGGAGCGCCTACGAGCAGTACTTC.

This clonotype was counted a few times. This chain connects TRBV9 to TRBJ1-6; 10 nucleotides line up with TRBD1. The CDR3 has 15 residues. Germline-derived CDR1 and CDR2 are SGDLS and YYNGEE. V shed 4 bases and J 9 bases; nucleotides not matched to a gene: 7. The CDR3 protein is CASSPSGTGVSPLHF. In DNA form, the CDR3 reads TGTGCCAGCAGCCCCTCCGGGACAGGGGTTTCACCCCTCCACTTT.

The V gene is TRBV13, the J gene TRBJ2-5; tentatively, D is TRBD1 or TRBD2 (5 bases each). Trimming removed 5 bases at V and 0 bases at J, with 13 bases between. CDR3 length equals 15 residues. The germline gives CDR1 PRHDT, CDR2 FYEKMQ (reference sequence). CDR3 nucleotides: TGTGCCAGCAGCCGCCGGGACCCCTACCAAGAGACCCAGTACTTC. This gives the protein CASSRRDPYQETQYF.

V gene TRBV10-3 combines with J gene TRBJ2-5; TRBD2 matches at 9 bases. The V and J ends lost 10 bases and 2 bases, in that order; junction bases with no gene match: 11. Germline V gene data show CDR1 as ENHRY and CDR2 as SYGVKD. This CDR3 contains 15 residues. The CDR3: CATREVSGSQETQYF. DNA for the CDR3: TGTGCCACCAGGGAGGTTAGCGGGAGTCAAGAGACCCAGTACTTC.

The V call is TRBV7-9, the J call TRBJ2-7, with a weak D call TRBD2 (5 bases). The length of the CDR3 is 15 residues. Trimming took off 5 bases at V and 4 bases at J, with 18 bases between the two ends. Germline loops: CDR1 SEHNR, CDR2 FQNEAQ (reference sequence). This CDR3 reads CASSAEDGEWYEQYF. CDR3 nucleotides: TGTGCCAGCAGCGCAGAAGACGGGGAATGGTACGAGCAGTACTTC.

This clonotype was observed at least ten times. This chain links TRBV29-1 with TRBJ1-2; no definite D call. Per germline, CDR1 SQVTM and CDR2 ANQGSEA. With 7 bases removed from V and 12 bases from J, the gap between germline ends came to 18 bases. This CDR3 contains 11 residues. The CDR3 sequence is CSAGEGMANTF. CDR3 nucleotides: TGCAGCGCCGGGGAGGGTATGGCTAACACCTTC.

The V and J genes are TRBV5-1 and TRBJ2-1, with TRBD1 matching over 7 bases. The J call could be wrong; TRBJ2-7 is a better fit for the DNA end. This CDR3 has 16 residues. Germline V gene lookup returns CDR1 SGHRS and CDR2 YFSETQ. The CDR3 nucleotides read TGCGCCAGCAGCAGTAGAGGGGGCCCCCGTGACAATGAGCAGTACTTC. This gives the protein CASSSRGGPRDNEQYF.

This chain connects TRBV7-2 to TRBJ2-3; the match to TRBD1 covers 9 bases. V dropped 1 base and J dropped 2; count of bases not matched to a gene: 4. Per the germline V gene, CDR1 is SGHTA and CDR2 is FQGNSA. The CDR3 contains 16 residues. CDR3 DNA: TGTGCCAGCAGCTTAGACCGGGACAGGGTCACAGATACGCAGTATTTT. Protein sequence: CASSLDRDRVTDTQYF.

The gene calls are TRBV20-1 and TRBJ1-2, with D possibly matching TRBD1 (6 bases). Trimming cost V 4 bases and J 2 bases, with 11 bases left between them. The CDR3 consists of 13 residues. Germline V gene sequence: CDR1 DFQATT, CDR2 SNEGSKA (reference sequence). The chain's CDR3 is CSATDSTNYGYTF. As DNA, the CDR3 is TGCAGTGCTACGGACAGTACCAACTATGGCTACACCTTC.

This clonotype was seen a handful of times. The chain couples TRBV29-1 to TRBJ2-5, with a weak D call TRBD2 (6 bases). This CDR3 region has 12 residues. The germline V and J ends were trimmed by 5 bases and 4 bases, with 11 bases remaining between them. CDR1 is SQVTM and CDR2 is ANQGSEA in the germline V gene. CDR3 in DNA: TGCAGCGTTACCGGACTACCAGAGACCCAGTACTTC. This codes for CSVTGLPETQYF.

The rearrangement links TRBV3-1 to TRBJ1-1; perhaps TRBD1 as D (5 bases). Germline CDR1 is LGHDT and CDR2 is YNNKEL (reference sequence). Trimming took 0 bases from V and 7 from J, leaving 12 bases between them. The CDR3 length is 14 residues. This CDR3 reads CASSQDPGTSEAFF. The CDR3 DNA follows: TGTGCCAGCAGCCAAGACCCGGGGACGAGTGAAGCTTTCTTT.

The chain carries TRBV5-1 and TRBJ1-1, with 7 positions matching TRBD1. V was pared by 1 base and J by 8 bases, with 2 bases of the junction left unmatched. The CDR3 length is 12 residues. Germline V gene sequence: CDR1 SGHRS, CDR2 YFSETQ. This CDR3 reads CASSLPGGEAFF. The CDR3, as DNA: TGCGCCAGCAGCTTGCCAGGGGGGGAAGCTTTCTTT.

The V gene is TRBV5-1, the J gene TRBJ1-1, with a tentative D call TRBD1 (6 bases). With 3 bases removed from V and 6 bases from J, the gap between germline ends came to 18 bases. This CDR3 is built from 15 residues. CDR1 is SGHRS and CDR2 is YFSETQ in the germline V gene. The CDR3 sequence: CASSSTLGGIAEAFF. The CDR3 bases are TGCGCCAGCAGCTCTACCTTAGGGGGTATCGCTGAAGCTTTCTTT. Full variable domain (outside the CDR3, taken from reference TRBV5-1 and TRBJ1-1): KAGVTQTPRYLIKTRGQQVTLSCSPISGHRSVSWYQQTPGQGLQFLFEYFSETQRNKGNFPGRFSGRQFSNSRSEMNVSTLELGDSALYLCASSSTLGGIAEAFFGQGTRLTVV.